One T cell receptor (beta chain) is described in this entry. Participants were placed into cohorts based on the clinical history they reported. Shortly before study entry, within 2 weeks, exposed participants had met a COVID-19 case. This CDR3 has 17 residues. V gave up 0 bases and J gave up 0 bases; unmatched junction bases: 4. Germline V gene sequence: CDR1 SGHAT, CDR2 FQNNGV. The data were taken from a study of blood T cell repertoires in COVID-19. TCRdb's table, derived via immunoSEQ multiplex PCR, lists solely in-frame clones and lacks some. The profile shows roughly 58,000 clones, roughly two thirds of them singletons.

This TCR was sampled from a woman aged 60-75 years who had been exposed to COVID-19. The specimen was PBMCs or T cells enriched from blood (not recorded which). The V and J genes are TRBV11-2 and TRBJ2-4; TRBD1 aligns across 8 bases. The CDR3 is CASSLDGTGLAKNIQYF. Written as DNA, the CDR3 is TGTGCCAGCAGCTTAGATGGGACAGGTCTAGCCAAAAACATTCAGTACTTC.